The 25 T cell receptor beta chains listed next were all sequenced from one sample in a study of OX40 agonist ivuxolimab in advanced cancers. The assay was immunoSEQ multiplex PCR, and TCRdb's table has in-frame clones only and misses some. The sample consists of tens of thousands of clones, about 88% of them appearing once. This sample comprised CD4+ or CD8+ T cells sorted from blood, obtained in a trial of the OX40 agonist ivuxolimab. The source is an adult with an advanced solid tumor such as melanoma, head and neck, liver or kidney cancer.

This clone appeared once. Different DNA sequences within this sample yield the same CDR3. The chain has TRBV27 and TRBJ2-1; D gene uncertain. The germline V gene has CDR1 MNHEY and CDR2 SMNVEV (reference sequence). Trimming removed 3 bases from V and 0 bases from J, with 3 bases in between. This CDR3 is built from 13 residues. The CDR3 sequence is CASSFDSYNEQFF. The DNA for the CDR3 is TGTGCCAGCAGTTTTGACTCCTACAATGAGCAGTTCTTC.

The genes are TRBV2 and TRBJ2-7; D is unclear. Trimming took 4 bases from V and 0 from J, leaving 4 bases between them. The germline V gene encodes CDR1 SNHLY and CDR2 FYNNEI. This CDR3 comprises 12 residues. CDR3 sequence reads: CASSGSSYEQYF. CDR3 in DNA: TGTGCCAGCAGTGGGAGCTCCTACGAGCAGTACTTC.

DNA for the CDR3: TGTGCCAGCAGCCTGGACAGGGCTGGCGAGCAGTACTTC. Translating gives CASSLDRAGEQYF. V and J are TRBV2 and TRBJ2-7; 8 bases agree with TRBD1. The CDR3 totals 13 residues. V trimming: 6 bases; J trimming: 6 bases; junction bases outside the gene matches: 7. Germline V gene lookup returns CDR1 SNHLY and CDR2 FYNNEI.

The V and J genes are TRBV4-2 and TRBJ2-3; D tentatively reads TRBD1 or TRBD2 (5 bases each). Germline CDR1 is LGHNA and CDR2 is YNFKEQ. The germline V and J ends were trimmed by 3 bases and 3 bases, with 22 bases remaining between them. The CDR3 covers 18 residues. CDR3 protein: CASSHEPGGPGLTDTQYF. CDR3 sequence (DNA): TGTGCCAGCAGCCACGAGCCCGGCGGGCCAGGGCTAACAGATACGCAGTATTTT.

The chain carries TRBV4-1 and TRBJ1-3, with 8 bases fitting TRBD1. This CDR3 region has 15 residues. V gave up 5 bases and J gave up 0 bases; unmatched junction bases: 3. CDR1 MGHRA and CDR2 YSYEKL come from the germline V gene. The CDR3 sequence is CASSSDRDSGNTIYF. The CDR3 DNA sequence: TGCGCCAGCAGCTCGGACAGGGACTCTGGAAACACCATATATTTT.

The chain has TRBV27 and TRBJ1-6; 7 bases match TRBD1. V was clipped by 0 bases and J by 10 bases; unmatched bases: 12. CDR1 and CDR2 (germline): MNHEY, SMNVEV (reference sequence). This CDR3 has 17 amino acids. CDR3 in DNA: TGTGCCAGCAGTTTATCCCCCCCGACAGGGAGTGGGTCACCCCTCCACTTT. This sequence encodes CASSLSPPTGSGSPLHF.

The chain recombines TRBV28 with TRBJ2-7, with 12 nucleotides matching TRBD1. The CDR3 spans 14 residues. V lost 5 bases to trimming and J lost 7 bases; unmatched junction nucleotides: 6. Germline-derived CDR1 and CDR2 are MDHEN and SYDVKM. In DNA form, the CDR3 reads TGTGCCAGCAGTGGGGGACAGGGGGCGGAAGAGCAGTACTTC. Protein product: CASSGGQGAEEQYF. Combining the CDR3 with reference TRBV28 and TRBJ2-7 gives the whole variable domain DVKVTQSSRYLVKRTGEKVFLECVQDMDHENMFWYRQDPGLGLRLIYFSYDVKMKEKGDIPEGYSVSREKKERFSLILESASTNQTSMYLCASSGGQGAEEQYFGPGTRLTVT.

The chain has TRBV6-4 and TRBJ1-5; tentatively, D is TRBD1 (5 bases). The CDR3 covers 16 residues. V was pared by 2 bases and J by 2 bases, with 13 bases between. The germline CDR1 and CDR2 sequences are MRHNA and SNTAGT. The CDR3 nucleotides are TGTGCCAGCAGTGACCCCCTGGGACGGCGCAATCAGCCCCAGCATTTT. Its protein is CASSDPLGRRNQPQHF.

The chain carries TRBV5-4 and TRBJ1-1; perhaps TRBD1 as D (5 bases). V was trimmed by 3 bases and J by 10 bases, leaving 19 bases between them. The CDR3 sequence is 14 residues long. The germline CDR1 and CDR2 sequences are SGHNT and YYREEE (reference sequence). This CDR3 reads CASSSGTDVIGAFF. In DNA form, the CDR3 reads TGTGCCAGCAGCTCCGGGACTGACGTGATCGGAGCTTTCTTT. Combining the CDR3 with reference TRBV5-4 and TRBJ1-1 gives the whole variable domain ETGVTQSPTHLIKTRGQQVTLRCSSQSGHNTVSWYQQALGQGPQFIFQYYREEENGRGNFPPRFSGLQFPNYSSELNVNALELDDSALYLCASSSGTDVIGAFFGQGTRLTVV.

V usage is TRBV19 and J usage is TRBJ2-5, with unresolved D. CDR3 length: 14 amino acids. CDR1 and CDR2 (germline): LNHDA, SQIVND (reference sequence). With 4 bases removed from V and 3 bases from J, the gap between germline ends came to 12 bases. The CDR3 nucleotides are TGTGCCAGTAGTAATTGGGCTGAGAAAGAGACCCAGTACTTC. This encodes CASSNWAEKETQYF. The full variable domain, in which reference TRBV19 and TRBJ2-5 provide the parts outside the CDR3, is DGGITQSPKYLFRKEGQNVTLSCEQNLNHDAMYWYRQDPGQGLRLIYYSQIVNDFQKGDIAEGYSVSREKKESFPLTVTSAQKNPTAFYLCASSNWAEKETQYFGPGTRLLVL.

V usage is TRBV10-3 and J usage is TRBJ2-3; D may be TRBD1 (6 bases). V shed 2 bases and J shed 4 bases, with 13 bases lying between them. The germline V gene has CDR1 ENHRY and CDR2 SYGVKD. The length of the CDR3 is 15 residues. CDR3 nucleotides: TGTGCCATCAGTGAGCCAGTGGACAGCCCAGATACGCAGTATTTT. Translation gives CAISEPVDSPDTQYF.

Only a few counts were recorded for this clone. The chain links TRBV10-2 to TRBJ2-1; D unresolved. Trimming cost V 6 bases and J 10 bases, with 13 bases left between them. The CDR3 runs to 12 residues. Germline values: CDR1 WSHSY, CDR2 SAAADI. CDR3: CASSYNRDEQFF. The CDR3 nucleotides are TGCGCCAGCAGCTATAATAGAGACGAGCAGTTCTTC.

This clone showed up just once. J is TRBJ1-2 and V is TRBV7-9; 7 bases are shared with TRBD1. The CDR3 consists of 14 residues. Looked up from germline, CDR1 is SEHNR and CDR2 is FQNEAQ (reference sequence). V lost 4 bases, J lost 3 bases, and 5 bases stayed unmatched. In DNA form, the CDR3 reads TGTGCCAGCAGCTCCGGACAGGACTACTATGGCTACACCTTC. It is translated as CASSSGQDYYGYTF.

The sample holds a few counts of this clone. In DNA form, the CDR3 reads TGTGCCAGCAGTGTGGACAGGGGCACTGAAGCTTTCTTT. Encoded protein: CASSVDRGTEAFF. This chain joins TRBV6-5 and TRBJ1-1, with TRBD1 matching over 9 bases. Germline V gene sequence: CDR1 MNHEY, CDR2 SVGAGI. V lost 5 bases, J lost 4 bases, and 2 bases stayed unmatched. The CDR3 spans 13 residues.

The chain carries TRBV29-1 and TRBJ2-7, with D tentatively TRBD2 (6 bases). The CDR3 length is 12 residues. Germline loops: CDR1 SQVTM, CDR2 ANQGSEA. Trimming cost V 8 bases and J 6 bases, with 17 bases left between them. The DNA of the CDR3 is TGCAGCTTCGGTGGAGGGGAAGGCGAGCAGTACTTC. Amino acid sequence: CSFGGGEGEQYF.

This clone was counted between two and nine times. This CDR3 is also generated by other DNA sequences in the sample. V gene TRBV27 combines with J gene TRBJ1-5; D gene uncertain. The V end was cut by 8 bases, the J end by 5 bases, with 4 bases between. The CDR3 is 10 amino acids. Per the germline V gene, CDR1 is MNHEY and CDR2 is SMNVEV (reference sequence). The CDR3 region is CASGYQPQHF. CDR3 bases: TGTGCCAGCGGCTATCAGCCCCAGCATTTT.

Concerning this clone: Compared with germline, one end of the junction differs, possibly owing to a read error. The gene calls are TRBV2 and TRBJ2-7; maybe TRBD1 (5 bases). The V gene's germline CDR1 is SNHLY and CDR2 FYNNEI. The CDR3 contains 12 residues. This CDR3 is CASREGVREQYF. CDR3 nucleotide sequence: TGTGCCAGCAGGGAAGGGGTGCGGGAGCAGTACTTC.

The rearrangement joins TRBV5-4 to TRBJ2-7; D is possibly TRBD1 or TRBD2 (5 bases each). This CDR3 spans 14 amino acids. Germline V gene data show CDR1 as SGHNT and CDR2 as YYREEE (reference sequence). V lost 0 bases, J lost 5 bases, and 12 bases lay in between. The CDR3 region is CASSLDGGVNEQYF. The CDR3 DNA follows: TGTGCCAGCAGCTTGGATGGGGGAGTTAACGAGCAGTACTTC.

CDR3 coding DNA: TGTGCCAGCAGCCACCACGGCACGGACCCCTACGAGCAGTACTTC. This sequence encodes CASSHHGTDPYEQYF. The V call is TRBV27, the J call TRBJ2-7, with D uncertain. Per germline, CDR1 MNHEY and CDR2 SMNVEV (reference sequence). CDR3 length: 15 residues. Trimming took off 6 bases at V and 2 bases at J, with 17 bases between the two ends.

The chain joins TRBV27 to TRBJ1-1; D gene uncertain. The CDR3 sequence is 13 residues long. The V gene lost 3 bases and the J gene lost 1 base, with 6 bases spanning the gap. CDR1 is MNHEY, CDR2 SMNVEV, per germline (reference sequence). In DNA form, the CDR3 reads TGTGCCAGCAGTTTTCCCGGGAACACTGAAGCTTTCTTT. Residues: CASSFPGNTEAFF.

This sequence joins TRBV19 and TRBJ1-1; weak D call: TRBD1 (5 bases). Germline-derived CDR1 and CDR2 are LNHDA and SQIVND (reference sequence). V gave up 3 bases and J gave up 5 bases, with 22 bases separating them. The CDR3 length is 17 residues. CDR3 in amino acids: CASSIRSGAVRETEAFF. The CDR3 DNA reads TGTGCCAGTAGTATTAGATCCGGGGCAGTAAGAGAAACTGAAGCTTTCTTT.

The V gene is TRBV20-1, the J gene TRBJ2-7, with D possibly matching TRBD2 (6 bases). This CDR3 comprises 11 residues. Germline CDR1 reads DFQATT; CDR2 reads SNEGSKA (reference sequence). Trimming removed 6 bases from V and 3 bases from J, with 9 bases in between. For the CDR3, the DNA is TGCAGTGCCGGAGGGGTCTACGAGCAGTACTTC. Its protein is CSAGGVYEQYF.

The V gene is TRBV15, the J gene TRBJ2-1; 7 bases are a match to TRBD2. J lost 5 bases, V lost 6 bases, and 7 bases had no gene match. Germline V gives CDR1 LNHNV, CDR2 YYDKDF (reference sequence). The CDR3 totals 14 residues. CDR3 in DNA: TGTGCCACCAGGTGGGCGGGAGAAAACAATGAGCAGTTCTTC. Amino acid sequence: CATRWAGENNEQFF.

This chain uses TRBV16 with TRBJ1-3; D not certain. Trimming pared 6 bases from V and 2 bases from J, leaving 5 bases between. Germline V gene data show CDR1 as KGHSY and CDR2 as FQNENV. The CDR3 runs 12 residues. The CDR3 region is CASRRTGNTIYF. For the CDR3, the DNA is TGTGCCAGCAGGCGGACTGGAAACACCATATATTTT.

The chain carries TRBV4-1 and TRBJ1-1; D is unresolved. V dropped 4 bases and J dropped 0 bases, with 9 bases sitting between them. The CDR3 totals 14 residues. The germline V gene has CDR1 MGHRA and CDR2 YSYEKL. The CDR3 region is CASSPGPLNTEAFF. Here the CDR3 DNA reads TGCGCCAGCAGCCCCGGACCGCTGAACACTGAAGCTTTCTTT.